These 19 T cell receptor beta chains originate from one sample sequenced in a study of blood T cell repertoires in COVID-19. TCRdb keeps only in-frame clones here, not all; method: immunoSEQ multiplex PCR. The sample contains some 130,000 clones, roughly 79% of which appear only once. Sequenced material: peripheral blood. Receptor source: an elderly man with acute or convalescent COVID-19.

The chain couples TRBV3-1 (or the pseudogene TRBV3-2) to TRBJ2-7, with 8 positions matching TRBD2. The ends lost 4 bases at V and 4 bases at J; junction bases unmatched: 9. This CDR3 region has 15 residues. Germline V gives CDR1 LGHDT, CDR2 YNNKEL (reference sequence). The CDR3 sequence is CASSLSGRGAYEQYF. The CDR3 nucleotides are TGTGCCAGCAGCCTATCTGGGCGGGGGGCTTACGAGCAGTACTTC.

The CDR3 nucleotides are TGCAGCGTGGGACAGGGGGCAGGCTATGGCTACACCTTC. Translated, it gives CSVGQGAGYGYTF. The genes are TRBV29-1 and TRBJ1-2; 12 bases fit TRBD1. The junction had 3 bases not matched to a gene; V was cut back by 6 bases and J by 4 bases. Germline V gene sequence: CDR1 SQVTM, CDR2 ANQGSEA. The CDR3 loop spans 13 amino acids.

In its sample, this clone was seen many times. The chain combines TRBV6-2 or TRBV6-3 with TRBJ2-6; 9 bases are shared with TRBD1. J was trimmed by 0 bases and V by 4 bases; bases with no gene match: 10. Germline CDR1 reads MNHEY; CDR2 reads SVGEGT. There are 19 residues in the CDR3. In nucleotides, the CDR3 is TGTGCCAGCAGTTCGATAAGGACAGGGGTCTTCTCTGGGGCCAACGTCCTGACTTTC. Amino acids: CASSSIRTGVFSGANVLTF.

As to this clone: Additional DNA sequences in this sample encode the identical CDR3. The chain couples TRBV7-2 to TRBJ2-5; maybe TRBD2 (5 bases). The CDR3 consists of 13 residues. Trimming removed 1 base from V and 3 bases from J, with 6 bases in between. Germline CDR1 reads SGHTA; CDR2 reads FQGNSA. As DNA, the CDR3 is TGTGCCAGCAGCTTAGAGCGGAAAGAGACCCAGTACTTC. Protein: CASSLERKETQYF.

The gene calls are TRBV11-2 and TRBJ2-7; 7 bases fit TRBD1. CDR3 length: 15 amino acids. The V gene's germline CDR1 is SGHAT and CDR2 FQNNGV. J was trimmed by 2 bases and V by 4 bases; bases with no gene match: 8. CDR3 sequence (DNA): TGTGCCAGCAGCTCCGTACAGGGGCGAACCTACGAGCAGTACTTC. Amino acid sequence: CASSSVQGRTYEQYF.

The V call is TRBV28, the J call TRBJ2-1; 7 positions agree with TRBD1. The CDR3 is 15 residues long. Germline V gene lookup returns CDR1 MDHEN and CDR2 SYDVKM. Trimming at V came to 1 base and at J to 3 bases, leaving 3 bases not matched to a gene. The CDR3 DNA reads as TGTGCCAGCAGTTTATTGTCAGGGGGCTACAATGAGCAGTTCTTC. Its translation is CASSLLSGGYNEQFF. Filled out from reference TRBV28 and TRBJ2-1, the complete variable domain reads DVKVTQSSRYLVKRTGEKVFLECVQDMDHENMFWYRQDPGLGLRLIYFSYDVKMKEKGDIPEGYSVSREKKERFSLILESASTNQTSMYLCASSLLSGGYNEQFFGPGTRLTVL.

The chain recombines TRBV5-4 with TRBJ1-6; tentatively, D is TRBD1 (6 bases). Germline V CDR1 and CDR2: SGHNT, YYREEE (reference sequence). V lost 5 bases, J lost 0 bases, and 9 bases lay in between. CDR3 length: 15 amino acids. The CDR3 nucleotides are TGTGCCAGCAGAAGGGGGAGCTCCTATAATTCACCCCTCCACTTT. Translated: CASRRGSSYNSPLHF.

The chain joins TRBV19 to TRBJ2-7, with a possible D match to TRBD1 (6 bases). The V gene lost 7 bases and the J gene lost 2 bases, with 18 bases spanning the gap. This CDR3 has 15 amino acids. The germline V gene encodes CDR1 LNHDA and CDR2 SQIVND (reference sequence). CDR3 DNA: TGTGCCAGTACCCCCCCACAGGGCTTAACCTACGAGCAGTACTTC. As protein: CASTPPQGLTYEQYF.

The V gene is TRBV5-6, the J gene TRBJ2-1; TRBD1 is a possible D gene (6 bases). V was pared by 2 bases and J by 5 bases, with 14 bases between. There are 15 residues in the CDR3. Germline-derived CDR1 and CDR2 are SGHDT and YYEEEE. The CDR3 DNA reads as TGTGCCAGCAGCTTTTGGGGGACAACCAACAATGAGCAGTTCTTC. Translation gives CASSFWGTTNNEQFF.

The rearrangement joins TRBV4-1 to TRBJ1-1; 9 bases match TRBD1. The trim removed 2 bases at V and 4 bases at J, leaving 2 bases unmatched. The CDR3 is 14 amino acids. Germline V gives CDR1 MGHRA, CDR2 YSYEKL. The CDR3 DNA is TGCGCCAGCAGCCAAACAGGGGGCGGCACTGAAGCTTTCTTT. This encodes CASSQTGGGTEAFF.

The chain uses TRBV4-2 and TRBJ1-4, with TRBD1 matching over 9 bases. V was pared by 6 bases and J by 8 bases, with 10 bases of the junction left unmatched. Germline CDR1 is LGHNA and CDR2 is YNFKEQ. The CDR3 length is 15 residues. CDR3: CASRVQQGATEKLFF. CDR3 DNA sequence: TGTGCCAGCAGAGTACAACAGGGGGCCACGGAAAAACTGTTTTTT.

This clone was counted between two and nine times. DNA of the CDR3: TGTGCCAGCAGCTTAAGAGGCGGGCGAGATTCACCCCTCCACTTT. This translates into CASSLRGGRDSPLHF. The gene calls are TRBV11-2 and TRBJ1-6; D remains unclear. This CDR3 has 15 residues. Looked up from germline, CDR1 is SGHAT and CDR2 is FQNNGV. V was clipped by 2 bases and J by 8 bases, with 13 bases between them.

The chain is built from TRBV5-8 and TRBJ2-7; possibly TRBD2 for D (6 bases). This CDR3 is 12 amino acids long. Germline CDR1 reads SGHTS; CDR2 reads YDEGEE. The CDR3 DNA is TGTTTTTTCAGTCTAGCGAAATACGAGCAGTACTTC. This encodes CFFSLAKYEQYF.

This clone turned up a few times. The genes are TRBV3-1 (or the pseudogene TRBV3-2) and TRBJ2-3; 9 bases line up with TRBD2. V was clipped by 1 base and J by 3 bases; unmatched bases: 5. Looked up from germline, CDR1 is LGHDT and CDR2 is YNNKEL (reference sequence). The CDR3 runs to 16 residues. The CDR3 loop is CASSQVAGGLTDTQYF. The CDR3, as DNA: TGTGCCAGCAGCCAAGTGGCGGGGGGGCTGACAGATACGCAGTATTTT.

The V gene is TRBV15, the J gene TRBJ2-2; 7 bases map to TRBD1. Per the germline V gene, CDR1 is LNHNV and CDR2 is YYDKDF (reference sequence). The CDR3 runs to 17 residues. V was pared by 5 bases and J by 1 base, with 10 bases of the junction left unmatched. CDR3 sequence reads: CATSPYGQVQNTGELFF. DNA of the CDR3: TGTGCCACCAGCCCTTATGGACAGGTCCAGAACACCGGGGAGCTGTTTTTT.

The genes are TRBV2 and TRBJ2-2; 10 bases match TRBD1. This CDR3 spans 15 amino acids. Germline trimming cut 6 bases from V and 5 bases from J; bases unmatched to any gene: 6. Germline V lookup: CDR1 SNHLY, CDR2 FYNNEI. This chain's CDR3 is CASRAPGQGTGELFF. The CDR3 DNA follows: TGTGCCAGCAGAGCCCCGGGACAGGGGACCGGGGAGCTGTTTTTT.

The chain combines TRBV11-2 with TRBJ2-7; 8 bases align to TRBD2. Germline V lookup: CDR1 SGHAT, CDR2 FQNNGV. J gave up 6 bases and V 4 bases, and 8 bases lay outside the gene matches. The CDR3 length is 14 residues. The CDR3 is CASSSSRGATEQYF. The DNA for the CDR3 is TGTGCCAGCAGCTCGTCGCGGGGGGCCACCGAGCAGTACTTC.

DNA of the CDR3: TGTGCCAGCTCACTTGCGGAGAAATATGGCTACACCTTC. It encodes CASSLAEKYGYTF. The chain joins TRBV18 to TRBJ1-2; D gene unclear. Germline lookup yields CDR1 KGHSH and CDR2 LQKENI. V shed 4 bases and J shed 5 bases, with 11 bases lying between them. The CDR3 has 13 amino acids.

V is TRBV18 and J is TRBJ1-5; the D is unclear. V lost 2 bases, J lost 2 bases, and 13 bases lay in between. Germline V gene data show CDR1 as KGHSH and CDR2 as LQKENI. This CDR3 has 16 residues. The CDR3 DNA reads TGTGCCAGCTCACCAATGGGCCCCTGGGGCAATCAGCCCCAGCATTTT. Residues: CASSPMGPWGNQPQHF.